This T cell receptor beta chain was sequenced in a study of T cells after yellow fever vaccination. One entry per CDR3 protein, called by TCRdb with MiXCR from the 5' RACE reads. The sample lists approximately 160,000 distinct CDR3 sequences; 7% to 10% were seen once. CDR3 size: 17 residues. Trimming took 5 bases from V and 4 from J; bases not matched to a gene: 11. Germline CDR1 reads SEHNR; CDR2 reads FQNEAQ (reference sequence). The sample consisted of CD8+ T cells sorted from PBMCs, taken 45 days after the yellow fever booster vaccination. The chain is built from TRBV7-9 and TRBJ2-3; 11 nucleotides line up with TRBD2. The TCR was taken from a man aged 18 to 29 who received the YFV17D yellow fever vaccine. The CDR3: CASSQTRLAGSSDTQYF. The CDR3 nucleotides are TGTGCCAGCAGCCAAACCCGACTAGCGGGGTCTTCAGATACGCAGTATTTT.